This is a list of T cell receptor beta chains from one sample in a study of OX40 agonist ivuxolimab in advanced cancers. TCRdb keeps only in-frame clones here, not all; method: immunoSEQ multiplex PCR. The sample has some 77,000 clones, approximately 85% seen once. Sequencing was performed on CD4+ or CD8+ T cells sorted from blood, taken in a trial of the OX40 agonist ivuxolimab. These receptors all stem from an adult with an advanced solid tumor such as melanoma, head and neck, liver or kidney cancer. Both conserved end residues are part of each CDR3. D genes are given only for firm matches. Not every row has a clone size; where given, it reads once, few, many or a size class.

.,TRBV7-3,.,TRBJ2-2,TGTGCCAGCAGCTTAATAAGTAGGTCCGGGGAGCTGTTTTTT,CASSLISRSGELFF
TRBD1,TRBV14,.,TRBJ2-5,TGTGCCAGCAGCCAGGGGACAGGGGGCGGCGAGACCCAGTACTTC,CASSQGTGGGETQYF
.,TRBV4-1,.,TRBJ1-5,TGCGCCAGCAGCCAAAGCGGGGCAGGCAAGTATAGCAATCAGCCCCAGCATTTT,CASSQSGAGKYSNQPQHF
.,TRBV5-1,.,TRBJ2-5,TGCGCCAGCAGCAGGGACCGGAGGGTTCAAGAGACCCAGTACTTC,CASSRDRRVQETQYF
.,TRBV6-5,.,TRBJ2-5,TGTGCCAGCAGTTACTCGGGGTCCGCCAAAAAAGAGACCCAGTACTTC,CASSYSGSAKKETQYF
TRBD1,TRBV18,.,TRBJ2-7,TGTGCCAGCTCATCATCCGGGACAGCTTACGAGCAGTACTTC,CASSSSGTAYEQYF
TRBD1,TRBV7-6,once,TRBJ2-2,TGTGCCAGCAGCCGACAGGGTACCACCGGGGAGCTGTTTTTT,CASSRQGTTGELFF
.,TRBV28,.,TRBJ2-2,TGTACCAGCACCCCGGCAGGGATTAACACCGGGGAGCTGTTTTTT,CTSTPAGINTGELFF
.,TRBV28,.,TRBJ2-7,TGTGCCAGCAGTTTATTTTCCAGGACTCTATCCTACGAGCAGTACTTC,CASSLFSRTLSYEQYF
TRBD2,TRBV5-1,.,TRBJ2-3,TGCGCCAGCAGCTCCGGGACTAGCGGGATTCCTAGCACAGATACGCAGTATTTT,CASSSGTSGIPSTDTQYF
.,TRBV5-6,.,TRBJ1-3,TGTGCCAGCAGCTCCATGAGCAGCACTGGAAACACCATATATTTT,CASSSMSSTGNTIYF
TRBD1,TRBV5-1,.,TRBJ2-7,TGCGCCAGCAGCCGGACAGGGGCGGAAGAGCAGTACTTC,CASSRTGAEEQYF
TRBD1,TRBV5-8,.,TRBJ2-2,TGTGCCAGCGTCCGACAGGGGAGAACCGGGGAGCTGTTTTTT,CASVRQGRTGELFF
TRBD2,TRBV2,.,TRBJ2-2,TGTGCCAGCAGATCCGGGACTAGCGGGATTGGCGGGGAGCTGTTTTTT,CASRSGTSGIGGELFF
TRBD1,TRBV5-6,.,TRBJ2-3,TGTGCCAGCGGACAGGGGCGAACAGATACGCAGTATTTT,CASGQGRTDTQYF
.,TRBV15,.,TRBJ2-2,TGTGCCACCAGCAGAGAGGCCGGGGAGCTGTTTTTT,CATSREAGELFF
.,TRBV9,.,TRBJ2-7,TGTGCCAGCAGCGTAGTTCCATCCTCCCACGAGCAGTACTTC,CASSVVPSSHEQYF
.,TRBV7-2,once,TRBJ2-7,TGTGCCAGCAGCTTAGGCTTAGGTGGGACCTACGAGCAGTACTTC,CASSLGLGGTYEQYF
.,TRBV7-2,.,TRBJ2-5,TGTGCCAGCAGCTTATTGGGCCCCTGGGGACCCCAAGAGACCCAGTACTTC,CASSLLGPWGPQETQYF
.,TRBV7-9,.,TRBJ1-5,TGTGCCAGCAGTCCTAGGGGTTCTGATCAGCCCCAGCATTTT,CASSPRGSDQPQHF
.,TRBV9,.,TRBJ2-1,TGTGCCAGCAGCGTAGAACTCCAAGGGGACTACAATGAGCAGTTCTTC,CASSVELQGDYNEQFF
.,TRBV10-3,.,TRBJ2-1,TGTGCCATCAGTGGGGGGGGGCCCGTGAATGAGCAGTTCTTC,CAISGGGPVNEQFF
TRBD1,TRBV28,.,TRBJ1-5,TGTGCCAGCAGTGAGGACAGGAGGTCCCAGCATTTT,CASSEDRRSQHF
TRBD2,TRBV6-5,.,TRBJ2-7,TGTGCCAGCAGTTACCCCTTAGCGGGAGGGAGGGACGAGCAGTACTTC,CASSYPLAGGRDEQYF
.,TRBV10-2,once,TRBJ2-1,TGCGCCAGCAGTGAAAGGAGCCCAGGGACCTACAATGAGCAGTTCTTC,CASSERSPGTYNEQFF
TRBD2,TRBV14,few,TRBJ2-5,TGTGCCAGCAGCTCGCCCACTAGCGGGAGGTGGGTAGAGACCCAGTACTTC,CASSSPTSGRWVETQYF
.,TRBV27,.,TRBJ2-2,TGTGCCAGCAGGGTAGTTGGACCCGGGGAGCTGTTTTTT,CASRVVGPGELFF
TRBD1,TRBV7-2,.,TRBJ1-2,TGTGCCAGCAGCATCGGACAGGGCGGCTATGGCTACACCTTC,CASSIGQGGYGYTF
TRBD2,TRBV19,.,TRBJ2-5,TGTGCCAGTACCAATAGCGGGATGACTCGAGAGACCCAGTACTTC,CASTNSGMTRETQYF
.,TRBV30,once,TRBJ1-1,TGTGCCTGGAGTGTACGTGCAGCTGGCACTGAAGCTTTCTTT,CAWSVRAAGTEAFF
.,TRBV7-2,.,TRBJ1-5,TGTGCCAGCAGCCTCTCTTGGGGTGGCAATCAGCCCCAGCATTTT,CASSLSWGGNQPQHF
.,TRBV11-2,.,TRBJ2-7,TGTGCCAGCAGGGCTGATTCTCCGGGCCCTTTATTTGGCGAGCAGTACTTC,CASRADSPGPLFGEQYF
.,TRBV11-3,.,TRBJ2-4,TGTGCCAGCAGCGGATCCGGGACAAGCAACATTCAGTACTTC,CASSGSGTSNIQYF
TRBD1,TRBV5-1,.,TRBJ1-4,TGCGCCAGCAGCTTGAACAGGGGCAATGAAAAACTGTTTTTT,CASSLNRGNEKLFF
.,TRBV6-5,.,TRBJ2-1,TGTGCCAGCAGTCGAAGAACCTACAATGAGCAGTTCTTC,CASSRRTYNEQFF
.,TRBV30,.,TRBJ2-3,TGTGCCTCCTCACGGGGCACAGATACGCAGTATTTT,CASSRGTDTQYF
.,TRBV15,once,TRBJ2-1,TGTGCCACCAGCAGTCATTCAGGGGTTGAGCAGTTCTTC,CATSSHSGVEQFF
.,TRBV6-6,.,TRBJ1-3,TGTGCCAGCAGCCCCCGGGACGGAGGCTCTGGAAACACCATATATTTT,CASSPRDGGSGNTIYF
.,TRBV19,.,TRBJ1-5,TGTGCCAGTAGTGTTCGGGACACTGATAATCAGCCCCAGCATTTT,CASSVRDTDNQPQHF
TRBD2,TRBV7-3,.,TRBJ2-1,TGTGCCAGCAGCTTAAGATGGGGGAGGGCCAACAATGAGCAGTTCTTC,CASSLRWGRANNEQFF
TRBD1,TRBV27,.,TRBJ2-3,TGTGCCAGCACCTTCCTAGGACAGGGAACAGATACGCAGTATTTT,CASTFLGQGTDTQYF
TRBD1,TRBV6-4,.,TRBJ1-6,TGTGCCAGCAGTGCGGACAGGGGGGACTCACCCCTCCACTTT,CASSADRGDSPLHF
.,TRBV2,.,TRBJ1-5,TGTGCCAGCAGTTCTGAGACAGGTGGCGATCAGCCCCAGCATTTT,CASSSETGGDQPQHF
.,TRBV27,.,TRBJ1-1,TGTGCCAGCAGTTTAATCCGGCTGAGGGGGACTGAAGCTTTCTTT,CASSLIRLRGTEAFF
.,TRBV30,once,TRBJ2-7,TGTGCCTGGAGGAAACTAAATGGGTTTGAGCAGTACTTC,CAWRKLNGFEQYF
.,TRBV7-3,.,TRBJ2-7,TGTGCCAGCAGCTTTTCCAGGGAAAGCGAGCAGTACTTC,CASSFSRESEQYF
.,TRBV5-1,.,TRBJ1-1,TGCGCCAGCAGCTTCGGACGTTCCCAGGGAGGAGGCACTGAAGCTTTCTTT,CASSFGRSQGGGTEAFF
.,TRBV25-1,.,TRBJ2-6,TGTGCCAGCAGTGAATGGGGTGGGGCCAACGTCCTGACTTTC,CASSEWGGANVLTF
.,TRBV6-5,.,TRBJ2-7,TGTGCCAGCAGGTCGTCCATGGGGATCGGCGAGCAGTACTTC,CASRSSMGIGEQYF
.,TRBV7-2,.,TRBJ2-1,TGTGCCAGCAGCTTAGCGGGAAAGGAGCAGTTCTTC,CASSLAGKEQFF
TRBD1,TRBV6-5,once,TRBJ1-4,TGTGCCAGCAGTTCATTCAGGGGGGGTGTAAAACTGTTTTTT,CASSSFRGGVKLFF
TRBD2,TRBV28,.,TRBJ2-5,TGTGCCAGCAGTTTAAGCGGGGCTCGGTCCGGAGAGACCCAGTACTTC,CASSLSGARSGETQYF